The next 12 T cell receptor beta chains were all read from a single sample in a study of T cell changes during pregnancy in multiple sclerosis. Sequencing used immunoSEQ multiplex PCR; TCRdb keeps in-frame clones, though not all of them. The table shows some 38,000 clones, with roughly nine tenths occurring only once. This sample comprised CD4+ T cells from peripheral blood mononuclear cells, obtained in the third trimester of pregnancy. The receptors stem from a female donor in good health, enrolled as a control in a pregnancy study.

The chain has TRBV30 and TRBJ2-3, with 13 nucleotides matching TRBD2. CDR3 size: 16 residues. Germline V gives CDR1 GTSNPN, CDR2 SVGIG (reference sequence). V shed 1 base and J 5 bases; nucleotides not matched to a gene: 6. CDR3 region: CAWSAGTSGEEDTQYF. The CDR3 nucleotides read TGTGCCTGGAGTGCCGGGACTAGCGGGGAGGAAGATACGCAGTATTTT.

The V and J genes are TRBV6-6 and TRBJ1-4; TRBD1 is a possible D gene (5 bases). Germline V lookup: CDR1 MNHNY, CDR2 SVGAGI (reference sequence). Trimming removed 4 bases at V and 6 bases at J, with 12 bases between. CDR3 length: 14 residues. CDR3: CASSSMGGDEKLFF. CDR3 nucleotide sequence: TGTGCCAGCAGTTCAATGGGGGGGGATGAAAAACTGTTTTTT.

This chain joins TRBV30 and TRBJ1-5; tentative D call: TRBD1 (5 bases). CDR3 size: 14 residues. Looked up from germline, CDR1 is GTSNPN and CDR2 is SVGIG (reference sequence). Trimming took 0 bases from V and 9 from J, leaving 15 bases between them. DNA of the CDR3: TGTGCCTGGAGTGTACCGGGGGGTGGATCGCCCCAGCATTTT. Residues: CAWSVPGGGSPQHF.

This rearrangement joins TRBV2 to TRBJ2-5; a possible D gene is TRBD1 (7 bases). The CDR3 runs to 14 residues. The V gene's germline CDR1 is SNHLY and CDR2 FYNNEI. V was shortened by 3 bases and J by 4 bases, with 12 bases between the two germline ends. The CDR3 sequence: CASSERQGGETQYF. As DNA, the CDR3 is TGTGCCAGCAGTGAGAGACAGGGAGGAGAGACCCAGTACTTC.

The J gene is TRBJ1-5, the V gene TRBV7-9; D uncertain. Trimming removed 4 bases at V and 1 base at J, with 8 bases between. CDR1 SEHNR and CDR2 FQNEAQ come from the germline V gene (reference sequence). The CDR3 extends over 14 amino acids. CDR3 in amino acids: CASSSVASNQPQHF. CDR3 sequence (DNA): TGTGCCAGCAGCTCGGTCGCAAGCAATCAGCCCCAGCATTTT. Variable domain in full (rest from reference TRBV7-9 and TRBJ1-5): DTGVSQNPRHKITKRGQNVTFRCDPISEHNRLYWYRQTLGQGPEFLTYFQNEAQLEKSRLLSDRFSAERPKGSFSTLEIQRTEQGDSAMYLCASSSVASNQPQHFGDGTRLSIL.

DNA for the CDR3: TGTGCCAGCAGCTTGGTACCCGCTAGCGGGGGGGCATATGAGCAGTTCTTC. It codes for CASSLVPASGGAYEQFF. The V call is TRBV5-8, the J call TRBJ2-1; 12 bases fit TRBD2. Germline lookup yields CDR1 SGHTS and CDR2 YDEGEE. The V segment lost 0 bases and the J segment 8 bases; nucleotides outside the gene matches: 9. The CDR3 runs 17 residues. The complete variable domain, with remaining parts taken from reference TRBV5-8 and TRBJ2-1, reads EAGVTQSPTHLIKTRGQQATLRCSPISGHTSVYWYQQALGLGLQFLLWYDEGEERNRGNFPPRFSGRQFPNYSSELNVNALELEDSALYLCASSLVPASGGAYEQFFGPGTRLTVL.

This rearrangement joins TRBV4-3 to TRBJ2-1, with 11 bases lining up with TRBD1. The CDR3 extends over 15 amino acids. V shed 9 bases, J shed 3 bases, and the junction held 7 bases outside the gene matches. Germline CDR1 is LGHNA and CDR2 is YSLEER. Here the CDR3 reads CASTPGQGGYNEQFF. CDR3 nucleotides: TGCGCCAGTACCCCGGGACAGGGGGGCTACAATGAGCAGTTCTTC.

The V gene is TRBV19, the J gene TRBJ1-5; D remains unclear. V lost 0 bases to trimming and J lost 4 bases, with 10 bases between them. Germline V gives CDR1 LNHDA, CDR2 SQIVND (reference sequence). CDR3 length equals 15 residues. CDR3 sequence reads: CASSIDRRRNQPQHF. The DNA for the CDR3 is TGTGCCAGTAGTATAGATCGAAGGAGAAATCAGCCCCAGCATTTT.

The rearrangement links TRBV5-6 to TRBJ2-1, with D perhaps TRBD2 (5 bases). Trimming cost V 0 bases and J 3 bases, with 10 bases left between them. This CDR3 has 15 residues. Germline V lookup: CDR1 SGHDT, CDR2 YYEEEE. The CDR3 spells CASSLGAAIYNEQFF. CDR3 in DNA: TGTGCCAGCAGCTTGGGAGCGGCGATCTACAATGAGCAGTTCTTC.

The chain joins TRBV7-2 to TRBJ2-7, with D possibly being TRBD1 (6 bases). V was cut by 5 bases and J by 2 bases, with 16 bases left in between. The germline V gene has CDR1 SGHTA and CDR2 FQGNSA. The length of the CDR3 is 15 residues. The CDR3 loop reads CASSRIPDRAYEQYF. Here the CDR3 DNA reads TGTGCCAGCAGCCGAATTCCGGACAGAGCCTACGAGCAGTACTTC.

V is TRBV27 and J is TRBJ1-1; D is uncertain. V dropped 5 bases and J dropped 4 bases, with 23 bases sitting between them. CDR1 MNHEY and CDR2 SMNVEV come from the germline V gene (reference sequence). The CDR3 is 17 residues long. The CDR3 nucleotides are TGTGCCAGCAGTACCCTACTAGGGAGCTATTGGAGCACTGAAGCTTTCTTT. Translation: CASSTLLGSYWSTEAFF.

The V call is TRBV11-1, the J call TRBJ2-2, with TRBD2 identical over 10 bases. The CDR3 totals 16 residues. Germline CDR1 SGHAT, CDR2 FQDESV (reference sequence). The J segment lost 6 bases and the V segment lost 0 bases, leaving 4 bases of the junction unmatched. Here the CDR3 DNA reads TGTGCCAGCAGCTTAGCGGCCCTAGCGGGAGCCGGGGAGCTGTTTTTT. It yields the protein CASSLAALAGAGELFF.